One and the same sample provided the 21 T cell receptor beta chains below, sequenced in a study of blood T cell repertoires in COVID-19. Only in-frame clones appear in the TCRdb table, and some are missing; sequencing was by immunoSEQ multiplex PCR. Among more than 200,000 clones listed, roughly 90% were seen once. Material: peripheral blood. The receptors stem from a woman aged 40-49 years who had recovered from COVID-19.

The J gene is TRBJ2-2, the V gene TRBV4-3, with D perhaps TRBD1 (6 bases). V was trimmed by 0 bases and J by 2 bases, leaving 13 bases between them. This CDR3 region has 17 residues. CDR1 is LGHNA, CDR2 YSLEER, per germline. This chain's CDR3 is CASSQDLSRGNTGELFF. The DNA of the CDR3 is TGCGCCAGCAGCCAAGATCTATCCAGGGGAAACACCGGGGAGCTGTTTTTT.

This clone came up once. The rearrangement uses TRBV11-3 and TRBJ1-1, with D perhaps TRBD1 (6 bases). The CDR3 runs to 15 residues. V was pared by 6 bases and J by 5 bases, with 19 bases between. In germline, CDR1 is SGHNT, CDR2 YENEEA. In nucleotides, the CDR3 is TGTGCCAGCAGTTTTCCGTCACAGGGAAAAACTGAAGCTTTCTTT. Translating it yields CASSFPSQGKTEAFF.

The genes are TRBV19 and TRBJ1-2; no clear D gene. The germline CDR1 and CDR2 sequences are LNHDA and SQIVND (reference sequence). This CDR3 comprises 14 residues. V shed 3 bases and J shed 2 bases, with 10 bases lying between them. Here the CDR3 DNA reads TGTGCCAGTAGTATGACGGGGTCCAACTATGGCTACACCTTC. Translation gives CASSMTGSNYGYTF.

The chain joins TRBV18 to TRBJ2-1; TRBD2 matches at 13 bases. With 3 bases clipped from V and 7 bases from J, the junction kept 6 bases outside the gene matches. From germline, CDR1 is KGHSH and CDR2 LQKENI. CDR3 length equals 16 residues. The CDR3 coding sequence is TGTGCCAGCTCACCCAGACTAGCGGGAGGTGTTAATGAGCAGTTCTTC. Its protein product is CASSPRLAGGVNEQFF. Combining the CDR3 with reference TRBV18 and TRBJ2-1 gives the whole variable domain NAGVMQNPRHLVRRRGQEARLRCSPMKGHSHVYWYRQLPEEGLKFMVYLQKENIIDESGMPKERFSAEFPKEGPSILRIQQVVRGDSAAYFCASSPRLAGGVNEQFFGPGTRLTVL.

This rearrangement joins TRBV2 to TRBJ2-3; TRBD2 agrees at 8 bases. The V gene's germline CDR1 is SNHLY and CDR2 FYNNEI. This CDR3 is 14 amino acids long. The ends lost 6 bases at V and 6 bases at J; junction bases unmatched: 8. For the CDR3, the DNA is TGTGCCAGCAGAGAGAGCGGGGGAGCCGATACGCAGTATTTT. Amino acids: CASRESGGADTQYF.

This clone was detected once. The rearrangement links TRBV2 to TRBJ2-1; TRBD2 aligns across 7 bases. This CDR3 is built from 15 residues. After removal of 3 bases from V and 1 base from J, the junction contained 3 bases not matched to a gene. The germline CDR1 and CDR2 sequences are SNHLY and FYNNEI. CDR3 sequence: CASSEERGSYNEQFF. CDR3 bases: TGTGCCAGCAGTGAGGAGCGGGGTTCCTACAATGAGCAGTTCTTC.

The chain employs TRBV5-1 and TRBJ2-3, with 7 bases matching TRBD2. The ends lost 3 bases at V and 0 bases at J; junction bases unmatched: 7. Germline-derived CDR1 and CDR2 are SGHRS and YFSETQ. This CDR3 is built from 16 residues. CDR3 in DNA: TGCGCCAGCAGCTCATCGGCTAGCGGTAGCACAGATACGCAGTATTTT. The encoded protein is CASSSSASGSTDTQYF.

This chain joins TRBV19 and TRBJ2-3; 7 bases map to TRBD2. The CDR3 contains 17 residues. Looked up from germline, CDR1 is LNHDA and CDR2 is SQIVND (reference sequence). With 3 bases clipped from V and 5 bases from J, the junction kept 14 bases outside the gene matches. The CDR3 is CASSMRGTPPKRDTQYF. In DNA, the CDR3 is TGTGCCAGTAGTATGCGGGGGACGCCCCCCAAGAGAGATACGCAGTATTTT.

The chain recombines TRBV28 with TRBJ2-7, with TRBD2 identical over 8 bases. The CDR3 spans 15 residues. With 5 bases clipped from V and 3 bases from J, the junction kept 9 bases outside the gene matches. Per germline, CDR1 MDHEN and CDR2 SYDVKM. CDR3 region: CASSLPGGLSYEQYF. The CDR3 DNA follows: TGTGCCAGCAGTCTACCGGGGGGGCTCAGCTACGAGCAGTACTTC.

In this sample, this clone turned up once. The chain joins TRBV7-2 to TRBJ1-1, with D perhaps matching TRBD1 (6 bases). Trimming cost V 8 bases and J 6 bases, with 19 bases left between them. The CDR3 is made up of 14 amino acids. In germline, CDR1 is SGHTA, CDR2 FQGNSA. The CDR3 DNA follows: TGTGCCAGCTGCGTCGCAGGGGAAGCGGCTGAAGCTTTCTTT. Translation: CASCVAGEAAEAFF.

The genes are TRBV4-3 and TRBJ2-7; 8 bases are shared with TRBD2. Germline V gene data show CDR1 as LGHNA and CDR2 as YSLEER. The CDR3 is made up of 17 amino acids. Germline trimming cut 0 bases from V and 2 bases from J; bases unmatched to any gene: 9. CDR3 in amino acids: CASSQDLLAGFPYEQYF. DNA of the CDR3: TGCGCCAGCAGCCAAGATTTGTTAGCGGGGTTCCCCTACGAGCAGTACTTC.

In its sample, this clone was seen once. The chain employs TRBV9 and TRBJ2-1, with D perhaps TRBD2 (8 bases). V lost 0 bases to trimming and J lost 8 bases, with 18 bases between them. Germline assignment: CDR1 SGDLS and CDR2 YYNGEE. This CDR3 has 16 amino acids. The CDR3 region has the DNA TGTGCCAGCAGCGTAGAGGGGGCTAGCGGGTGGGATGAGCAGTTCTTC. Amino acids: CASSVEGASGWDEQFF.

V and J are TRBV7-9 and TRBJ2-3, with a tentative D call TRBD1 (6 bases). The CDR3 runs 15 residues. The germline V and J ends were trimmed by 3 bases and 1 base, with 11 bases remaining between them. From germline, CDR1 is SEHNR and CDR2 FQNEAQ (reference sequence). The CDR3 loop is CASSFNRVGTDTQYF. The DNA for the CDR3 is TGTGCCAGCAGCTTTAACAGGGTTGGCACAGATACGCAGTATTTT. Full variable domain (outside the CDR3, taken from reference TRBV7-9 and TRBJ2-3): DTGVSQNPRHKITKRGQNVTFRCDPISEHNRLYWYRQTLGQGPEFLTYFQNEAQLEKSRLLSDRFSAERPKGSFSTLEIQRTEQGDSAMYLCASSFNRVGTDTQYFGPGTRLTVL.

The chain couples TRBV6-6 to TRBJ2-1; 10 nucleotides match TRBD2. This CDR3 comprises 16 residues. Germline assignment: CDR1 MNHNY and CDR2 SVGAGI (reference sequence). V gave up 6 bases and J gave up 3 bases; unmatched junction bases: 8. The DNA for the CDR3 is TGTGCCAGCAGAACATCTAGCGGGAGTGACTACAATGAGCAGTTCTTC. Residues: CASRTSSGSDYNEQFF.

This sequence joins TRBV6-2 or TRBV6-3 and TRBJ2-3, with 9 bases lining up with TRBD1. The CDR3 totals 13 residues. Germline loops: CDR1 MNHEY, CDR2 SVGEGT. The J segment lost 4 bases and the V segment lost 6 bases, leaving 2 bases of the junction unmatched. CDR3 in amino acids: CASSTGGPDTQYF. DNA of the CDR3: TGTGCCAGCAGCACAGGGGGCCCAGATACGCAGTATTTT.

The chain has TRBV19 and TRBJ2-4; a possible D gene is TRBD1 (6 bases). Between the trimmed V and J ends, which lost 6 bases and 3 bases, there was a span of 15 bases. CDR1 is LNHDA, CDR2 SQIVND, per germline (reference sequence). The CDR3 sequence is 15 residues long. The CDR3 DNA is TGTGCCAGTAGGGAACCGGACAGAGTCAAAAACATTCAGTACTTC. It encodes CASREPDRVKNIQYF.

DNA for the CDR3: TGTGCCAGCAGCTTGGATCCAGGGGAGGGATACGAGCAGTACTTC. The encoded protein is CASSLDPGEGYEQYF. The chain couples TRBV5-8 to TRBJ2-7, with TRBD2 as a possible D gene (7 bases). The CDR3 is 15 residues long. Germline V gives CDR1 SGHTS, CDR2 YDEGEE. Trimming stripped 0 bases from V and 4 bases from J, with 14 bases between.

This clone was seen only once. This chain joins TRBV6-5 and TRBJ2-7; D uncertain. V was pared by 10 bases and J by 4 bases, with 17 bases between. CDR1 MNHEY and CDR2 SVGAGI come from the germline V gene. This CDR3 region has 13 residues. The CDR3 sequence: CATAESGLYEQYF. CDR3 in DNA: TGTGCCACCGCGGAATCCGGCCTTTACGAGCAGTACTTC.

This chain joins TRBV11-2 and TRBJ2-5; 10 nucleotides line up with TRBD2. CDR1 is SGHAT, CDR2 FQNNGV, per germline. This CDR3 is 15 amino acids long. The junction had 4 bases not matched to a gene; V was cut back by 1 base and J by 5 bases. CDR3 residues: CASSLVGSGGETQYF. For the CDR3, the DNA is TGTGCCAGCAGCTTAGTTGGTAGCGGGGGGGAGACCCAGTACTTC.

V gene TRBV25-1 combines with J gene TRBJ2-5; 8 nucleotides agree with TRBD2. The ends lost 4 bases at V and 1 base at J; junction bases unmatched: 2. Germline loops: CDR1 MGHDK, CDR2 SYGVNS. The CDR3 extends over 14 amino acids. The CDR3 loop reads CASSGAGGQETQYF. The CDR3 nucleotides are TGTGCCAGCAGTGGGGCGGGAGGCCAAGAGACCCAGTACTTC. The entire variable domain, with the rest obtained from reference TRBV25-1 and TRBJ2-5, is as follows: EADIYQTPRYLVIGTGKKITLECSQTMGHDKMYWYQQDPGMELHLIHYSYGVNSTEKGDLSSESTVSRIRTEHFPLTLESARPSHTSQYLCASSGAGGQETQYFGPGTRLLVL.

V is TRBV19 and J is TRBJ1-2; D gene ambiguous. This CDR3 has 13 amino acids. Germline CDR1 is LNHDA and CDR2 is SQIVND (reference sequence). Trimming left V 1 base short and J 6 bases short, with 9 bases between. CDR3 bases: TGTGCCAGTAGTATAGTCGGGGAGCATGGCTACACCTTC. Amino acid sequence: CASSIVGEHGYTF.